This TCR beta chain was found in a study of T cell responses to AZD1222 COVID-19 vaccine. Whole-study results and caveats: Baseline testing showed seropositivity in only six AZD1222 recipients. Samples come after the peak T cell response, not at day 14. Targeting of unmutated variant regions was reportedly seen in nearly half of spike-specific TCRs. Mostly white British, mostly female donors; authors suggested clonal diversity may be underestimated.

The J segment lost 8 bases and the V segment lost 0 bases, leaving 3 bases of the junction unmatched. CDR1 and CDR2 (germline): SGDLS, YYNGEE. This CDR3 contains 13 residues. Details on this clone: Its antigen is undetermined.

TCRdb's copy holds only in-frame clones and misses some; the assay was immunoSEQ multiplex PCR. The sample lists about 110,000 clones, roughly 87% occurring once. This material consisted of peripheral blood, taken on day 0 of MenACWY control vaccination. The chain couples TRBV9 to TRBJ1-2; TRBD1 agrees at 8 bases. The receptor comes from an adult in good health. CDR3 sequence: CASSVAGGAGYTF. CDR3 coding DNA: TGTGCCAGCAGCGTAGCAGGGGGCGCAGGCTACACCTTC.